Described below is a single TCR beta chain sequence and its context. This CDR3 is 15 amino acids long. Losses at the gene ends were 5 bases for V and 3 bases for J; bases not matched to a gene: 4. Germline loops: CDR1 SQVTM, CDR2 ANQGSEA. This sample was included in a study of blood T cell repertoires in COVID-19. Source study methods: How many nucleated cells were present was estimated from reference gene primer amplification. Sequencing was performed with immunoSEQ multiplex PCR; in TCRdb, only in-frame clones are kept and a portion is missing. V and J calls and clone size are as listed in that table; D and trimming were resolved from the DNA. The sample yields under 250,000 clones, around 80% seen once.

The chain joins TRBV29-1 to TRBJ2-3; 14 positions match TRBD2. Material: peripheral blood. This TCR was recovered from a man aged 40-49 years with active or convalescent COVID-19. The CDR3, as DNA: TGCAGCGTTACCGGGACTAGCGGGAGAACAGATACGCAGTATTTT. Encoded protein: CSVTGTSGRTDTQYF.